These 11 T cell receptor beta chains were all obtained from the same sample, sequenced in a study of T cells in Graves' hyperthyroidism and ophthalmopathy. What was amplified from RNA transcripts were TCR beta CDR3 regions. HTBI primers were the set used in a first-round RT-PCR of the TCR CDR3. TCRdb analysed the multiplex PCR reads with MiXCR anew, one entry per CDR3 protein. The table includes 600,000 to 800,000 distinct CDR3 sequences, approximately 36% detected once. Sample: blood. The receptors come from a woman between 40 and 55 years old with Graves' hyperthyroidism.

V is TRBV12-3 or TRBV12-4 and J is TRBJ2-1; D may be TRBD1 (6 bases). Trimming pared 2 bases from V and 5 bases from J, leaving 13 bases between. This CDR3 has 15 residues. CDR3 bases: TGTGCCAGCAGTTTACCCGCAGGGGCTCACAATGAGCAGTTCTTC. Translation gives CASSLPAGAHNEQFF.

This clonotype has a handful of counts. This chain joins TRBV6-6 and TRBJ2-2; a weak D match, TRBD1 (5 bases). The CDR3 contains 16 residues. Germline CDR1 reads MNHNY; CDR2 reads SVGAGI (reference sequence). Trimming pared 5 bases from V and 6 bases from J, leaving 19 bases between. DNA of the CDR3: TGTGCCAGCAGTAAGGCCACGATATCGACAGCCGGGGAGCTGTTTTTT. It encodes CASSKATISTAGELFF.

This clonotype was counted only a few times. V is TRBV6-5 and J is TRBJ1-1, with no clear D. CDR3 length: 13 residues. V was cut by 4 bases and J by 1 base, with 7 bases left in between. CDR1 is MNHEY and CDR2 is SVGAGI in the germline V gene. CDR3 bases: TGTGCCAGCAGTTTCAGAAAGAACACTGAAGCTTTCTTT. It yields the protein CASSFRKNTEAFF.

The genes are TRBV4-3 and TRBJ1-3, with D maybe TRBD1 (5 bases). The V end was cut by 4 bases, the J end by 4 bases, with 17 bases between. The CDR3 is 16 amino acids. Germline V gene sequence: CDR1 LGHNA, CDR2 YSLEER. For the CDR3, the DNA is TGCGCCAGCAGCCCGGGACGGGGGGGTTTCGGAAACACCATATATTTT. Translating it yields CASSPGRGGFGNTIYF.

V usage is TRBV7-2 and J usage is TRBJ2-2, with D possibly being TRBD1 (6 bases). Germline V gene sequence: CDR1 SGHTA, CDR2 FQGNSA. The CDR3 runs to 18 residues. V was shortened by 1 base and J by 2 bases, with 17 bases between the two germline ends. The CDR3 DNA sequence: TGTGCCAGCAGCTTAGACTTATTCCAGGGGCCTAACACCGGGGAGCTGTTTTTT. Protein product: CASSLDLFQGPNTGELFF.

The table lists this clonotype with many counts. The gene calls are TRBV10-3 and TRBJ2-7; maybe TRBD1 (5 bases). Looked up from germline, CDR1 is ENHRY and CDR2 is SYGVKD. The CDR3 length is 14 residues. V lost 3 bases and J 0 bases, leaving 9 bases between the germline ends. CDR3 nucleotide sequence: TGTGCCATCAGTGATGGGGCGCTCTCCTACGAGCAGTACTTC. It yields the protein CAISDGALSYEQYF.

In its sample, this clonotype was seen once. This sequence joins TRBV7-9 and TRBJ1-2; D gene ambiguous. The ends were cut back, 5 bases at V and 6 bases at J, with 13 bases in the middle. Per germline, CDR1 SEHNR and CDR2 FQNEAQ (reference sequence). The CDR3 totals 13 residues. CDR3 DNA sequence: TGTGCCAGCAGCCAAATCAAGGATCATGGCTACACCTTC. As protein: CASSQIKDHGYTF.

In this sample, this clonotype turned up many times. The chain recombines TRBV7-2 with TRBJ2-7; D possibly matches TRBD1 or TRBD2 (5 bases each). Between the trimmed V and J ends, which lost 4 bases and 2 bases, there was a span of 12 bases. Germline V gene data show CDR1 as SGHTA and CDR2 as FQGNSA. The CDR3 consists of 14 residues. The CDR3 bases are TGTGCCAGCAGCTGGCCAGGGACCCCCTACGAGCAGTACTTC. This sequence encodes CASSWPGTPYEQYF.

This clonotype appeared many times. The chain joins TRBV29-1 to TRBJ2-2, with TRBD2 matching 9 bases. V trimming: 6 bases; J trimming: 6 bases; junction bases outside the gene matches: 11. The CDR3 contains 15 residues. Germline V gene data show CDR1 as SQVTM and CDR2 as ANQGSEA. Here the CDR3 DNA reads TGCAGCGTACTAGCGGGCCTCGTCCCTGCCGGGGAGCTGTTTTTT. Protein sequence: CSVLAGLVPAGELFF.

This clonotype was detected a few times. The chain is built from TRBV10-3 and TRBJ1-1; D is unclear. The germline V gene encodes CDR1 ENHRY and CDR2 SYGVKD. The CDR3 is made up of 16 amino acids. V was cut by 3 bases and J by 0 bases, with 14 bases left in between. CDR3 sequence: CAISDQDSALNTEAFF. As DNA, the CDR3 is TGTGCCATCAGTGATCAAGATTCGGCATTGAACACTGAAGCTTTCTTT.

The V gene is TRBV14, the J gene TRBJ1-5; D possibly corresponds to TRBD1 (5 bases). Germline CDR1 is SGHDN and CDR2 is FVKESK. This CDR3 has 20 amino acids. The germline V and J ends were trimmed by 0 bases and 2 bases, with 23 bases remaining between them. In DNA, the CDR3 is TGTGCCAGCAGCCAAGATTTTAAGGGACTAATATCGGGGGGCAATCAGCCCCAGCATTTT. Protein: CASSQDFKGLISGGNQPQHF.